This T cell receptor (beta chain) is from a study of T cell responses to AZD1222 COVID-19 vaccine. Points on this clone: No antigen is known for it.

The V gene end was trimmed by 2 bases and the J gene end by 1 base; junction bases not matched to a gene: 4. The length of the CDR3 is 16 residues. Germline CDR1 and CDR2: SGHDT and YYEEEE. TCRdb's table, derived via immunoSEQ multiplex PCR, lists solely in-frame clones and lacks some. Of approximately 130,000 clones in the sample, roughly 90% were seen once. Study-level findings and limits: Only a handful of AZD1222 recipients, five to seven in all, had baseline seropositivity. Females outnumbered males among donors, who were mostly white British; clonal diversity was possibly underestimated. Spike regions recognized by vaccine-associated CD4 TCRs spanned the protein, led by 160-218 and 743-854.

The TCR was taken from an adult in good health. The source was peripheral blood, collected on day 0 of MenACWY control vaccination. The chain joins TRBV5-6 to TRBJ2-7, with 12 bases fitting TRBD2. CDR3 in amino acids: CASSFTGTSGSYEQYF. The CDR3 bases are TGTGCCAGCAGCTTCACCGGGACTAGCGGGTCCTACGAGCAGTACTTC.